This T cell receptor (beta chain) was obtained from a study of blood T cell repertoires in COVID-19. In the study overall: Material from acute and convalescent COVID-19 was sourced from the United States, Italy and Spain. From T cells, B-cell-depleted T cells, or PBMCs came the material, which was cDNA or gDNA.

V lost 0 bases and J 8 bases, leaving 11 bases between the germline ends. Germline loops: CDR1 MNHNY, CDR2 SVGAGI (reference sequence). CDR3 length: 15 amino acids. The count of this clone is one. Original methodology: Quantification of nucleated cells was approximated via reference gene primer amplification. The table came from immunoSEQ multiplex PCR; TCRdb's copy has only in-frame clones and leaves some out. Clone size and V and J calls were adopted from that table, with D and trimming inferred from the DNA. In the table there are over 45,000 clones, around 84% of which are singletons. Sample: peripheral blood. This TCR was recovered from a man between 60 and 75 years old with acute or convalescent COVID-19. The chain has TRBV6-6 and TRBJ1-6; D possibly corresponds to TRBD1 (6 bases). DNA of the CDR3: TGTGCCAGCAGTTACTCGGTGGACAGTTATTCACCCCTCCACTTT. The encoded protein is CASSYSVDSYSPLHF.